This T cell receptor beta chain is from a study of control samples from healthy donors and cancer patients. V dropped 0 bases and J dropped 0 bases, with 1 base sitting between them. The CDR3 spans 14 residues. The germline V gene encodes CDR1 SGHRS and CDR2 YFSETQ. The data were produced by immunoSEQ multiplex PCR, yet TCRdb's version contains in-frame clones alone and is incomplete. The table lists some 150,000 clones, 91% of them singletons, with roughly 1.6% in the top ten. V is TRBV5-1 and J is TRBJ2-6; D gene ambiguous. The specimen was blood. The sequence was collected from a woman aged 30 to 39 in good health. In DNA, the CDR3 is TGCGCCAGCAGCTTGGTCTCTGGGGCCAACGTCCTGACTTTC. Translation gives CASSLVSGANVLTF.